The 10 T cell receptor beta chains listed next were all sequenced from one sample in a study of OX40 agonist ivuxolimab in advanced cancers. Assay used: immunoSEQ multiplex PCR; TCRdb lists only in-frame clones, some missing. The data hold approximately 92,000 clones, with less than 85% observed a single time. The specimen comprised CD4+ or CD8+ T cells sorted from blood, sampled in a trial of the OX40 agonist ivuxolimab. The receptor source for this set is an adult with an advanced solid tumor such as melanoma, head and neck, liver or kidney cancer.

The chain links TRBV4-1 to TRBJ2-2; no clear D gene. There are 17 residues in the CDR3. Trimming removed 1 base at V and 3 bases at J, with 15 bases between. Germline-derived CDR1 and CDR2 are MGHRA and YSYEKL. CDR3 in amino acids: CASSQVGRRTHTGELFF. In nucleotides, the CDR3 is TGCGCCAGCAGCCAAGTAGGCAGGCGGACGCACACCGGGGAGCTGTTTTTT.

This clone was recorded a few times. This sequence joins TRBV7-9 and TRBJ1-1; D perhaps matches TRBD1 (5 bases). The CDR3 has 12 amino acids. Trimming stripped 5 bases from V and 6 bases from J, with 10 bases between. Germline CDR1 is SEHNR and CDR2 is FQNEAQ (reference sequence). The CDR3 DNA reads as TGTGCCAGCAGCAATTTGGGGCCTGAAGCTTTCTTT. This encodes CASSNLGPEAFF.

This chain uses TRBV7-2 with TRBJ2-1; either TRBD1 or TRBD2 may supply D (5 bases each). The CDR3 loop spans 16 amino acids. CDR1 and CDR2 from the germline V gene are SGHTA and FQGNSA. Deletions cut 0 bases from V and 5 bases from J, with 14 bases between. The CDR3 DNA is TGTGCCAGCAGCTTAGCATTGGGGGAACCAAACAATGAGCAGTTCTTC. Amino acids: CASSLALGEPNNEQFF.

V and J are TRBV7-2 and TRBJ2-1; perhaps D is TRBD1 or TRBD2 (5 bases each). Trimming pared 5 bases from V and 4 bases from J, leaving 15 bases between. The CDR3 consists of 15 residues. CDR1 is SGHTA, CDR2 FQGNSA, per germline. The CDR3 loop reads CASSEGPRQYNEQFF. CDR3 sequence (DNA): TGTGCCAGCAGCGAGGGACCCCGTCAGTACAATGAGCAGTTCTTC.

This clone appeared once. This chain uses TRBV10-3 with TRBJ1-1; the D gene is possibly TRBD1 (6 bases). The CDR3 totals 15 residues. V lost 4 bases and J lost 1, with 13 bases in between. Germline CDR1 and CDR2: ENHRY and SYGVKD. The CDR3 region is CAISGTGSRNTEAFF. CDR3 DNA: TGTGCCATCAGTGGAACAGGGTCGAGGAACACTGAAGCTTTCTTT.

This clone was counted a few times. The rearrangement links TRBV27 to TRBJ1-6, with unresolved D. The CDR3 totals 15 residues. Germline V gives CDR1 MNHEY, CDR2 SMNVEV (reference sequence). Trimming removed 5 bases from V and 6 bases from J, with 14 bases in between. Here the CDR3 DNA reads TGTGCCAGCAGTCCCTCGGTCTTCGGTAATTCACCCCTCCACTTT. Its translation: CASSPSVFGNSPLHF.

V usage is TRBV15 and J usage is TRBJ2-1; D unresolved. V was trimmed by 0 bases and J by 7 bases, leaving 4 bases between them. CDR1 is LNHNV, CDR2 YYDKDF, per germline (reference sequence). CDR3 length: 12 residues. In nucleotides, the CDR3 is TGTGCCACCAGCAGAGATCGGAATGAGCAGTTCTTC. Its translation: CATSRDRNEQFF.

V and J are TRBV7-8 and TRBJ2-7, with 8 bases fitting TRBD2. Germline V CDR1 and CDR2: SGHVS, FQNEAQ. The CDR3 totals 15 residues. V shed 1 base and J 7 bases; nucleotides not matched to a gene: 9. CDR3 sequence (DNA): TGTGCCAGCAGCTTAGAGCGGGGGCCTCTGTGGGAGCAGTACTTC. Protein: CASSLERGPLWEQYF.

The V gene is TRBV2, the J gene TRBJ2-7, with 7 bases identical to TRBD2. The J segment lost 7 bases and the V segment lost 3 bases, leaving 9 bases of the junction unmatched. The CDR3 extends over 14 amino acids. Germline V gene lookup returns CDR1 SNHLY and CDR2 FYNNEI. The CDR3, as DNA: TGTGCCAGCAGTGACCTAGCGGAGGGATCGGAGCAGTACTTC. Its protein product is CASSDLAEGSEQYF.

This chain links TRBV5-6 with TRBJ2-7; tentatively, D is TRBD1 or TRBD2 (5 bases each). The CDR3 is 15 amino acids. V lost 5 bases, J lost 2 bases, and 17 bases lay in between. Germline V gives CDR1 SGHDT, CDR2 YYEEEE. The CDR3 spells CASREGTSKAYEQYF. CDR3 DNA: TGTGCCAGCAGGGAAGGGACGTCGAAAGCCTACGAGCAGTACTTC.